The 24 T cell receptor beta chains presented below share a single source sample, sequenced in a study of cytomegalovirus exposure and HLA in healthy donors. Libraries were prepared by immunoSEQ multiplex PCR; TCRdb keeps only in-frame clonotypes and omits some of them. The repertoire holds tens of thousands of clones, with about 92% as singletons. Sequencing was done on a sample of PBMCs. The source is a young man in good health and CMV-seronegative.

The genes are TRBV7-2 and TRBJ2-1; perhaps TRBD1 as D (5 bases). Trimming took 4 bases from V and 3 from J, leaving 13 bases between them. CDR3 size: 15 residues. CDR1 and CDR2 (germline): SGHTA, FQGNSA. In nucleotides, the CDR3 is TGTGCCAGCAGCTCAAGCAGGGATTTCTACAATGAGCAGTTCTTC. Translated: CASSSSRDFYNEQFF. Variable domain in full (rest from reference TRBV7-2 and TRBJ2-1): GAGVSQSPSNKVTEKGKDVELRCDPISGHTALYWYRQSLGQGLEFLIYFQGNSAPDKSGLPSDRFSAERTGGSVSTLTIQRTQQEDSAVYLCASSSSRDFYNEQFFGPGTRLTVL.

The chain joins TRBV5-6 to TRBJ1-2, with D maybe TRBD1 (6 bases). The V gene's germline CDR1 is SGHDT and CDR2 YYEEEE. V gave up 9 bases and J gave up 5 bases, with 17 bases separating them. This CDR3 spans 13 amino acids. This CDR3 reads CATLTQGVYGYTF. In nucleotides, the CDR3 is TGTGCCACTTTAACACAGGGCGTATATGGCTACACCTTC. The complete variable domain, with remaining parts taken from reference TRBV5-6 and TRBJ1-2, reads DAGVTQSPTHLIKTRGQQVTLRCSPKSGHDTVSWYQQALGQGPQFIFQYYEEEERQRGNFPDRFSGHQFPNYSSELNVNALLLGDSALYLCATLTQGVYGYTFGSGTRLTVV.

The chain combines TRBV27 with TRBJ2-3; perhaps TRBD2 as D (7 bases). Trimming took 6 bases from V and 0 from J, leaving 25 bases between them. The CDR3 covers 19 residues. Germline V CDR1 and CDR2: MNHEY, SMNVEV (reference sequence). The CDR3 sequence is CASSSTMGRGHRSTDTQYF. CDR3 bases: TGTGCCAGCAGCTCTACCATGGGGAGGGGACATAGAAGCACAGATACGCAGTATTTT.

V is TRBV5-4 and J is TRBJ1-5; D remains ambiguous. Germline V gives CDR1 SGHNT, CDR2 YYREEE (reference sequence). Trimming stripped 1 base from V and 7 bases from J, with 12 bases between. The CDR3 runs to 14 residues. In DNA form, the CDR3 reads TGTGCCAGCAGCTTGACCCCACAATACCAGCCCCAGCATTTT. This encodes CASSLTPQYQPQHF.

The genes are TRBV7-2 and TRBJ2-1; TRBD2 agrees at 13 bases. This CDR3 contains 17 residues. V was pared by 5 bases and J by 9 bases, with 13 bases of the junction left unmatched. The V gene's germline CDR1 is SGHTA and CDR2 FQGNSA. The CDR3, as DNA: TGTGCCAGCAGCAAGAATACACTAGCGGGAGGGTGGGGTGAGCAGTTCTTC. Translating it yields CASSKNTLAGGWGEQFF.

The chain has TRBV19 and TRBJ2-5; D remains unclear. This CDR3 spans 11 amino acids. From germline, CDR1 is LNHDA and CDR2 SQIVND (reference sequence). V was clipped by 4 bases and J by 5 bases, with 5 bases between them. The CDR3 DNA is TGTGCCAGTAGTACTCGTGAGACCCAGTACTTC. Translation: CASSTRETQYF. Full variable domain (rest looked up from reference TRBV19 and TRBJ2-5): DGGITQSPKYLFRKEGQNVTLSCEQNLNHDAMYWYRQDPGQGLRLIYYSQIVNDFQKGDIAEGYSVSREKKESFPLTVTSAQKNPTAFYLCASSTRETQYFGPGTRLLVL.

The rearrangement uses TRBV2 and TRBJ1-2, with 12 bases fitting TRBD1. The length of the CDR3 is 14 residues. V dropped 6 bases and J dropped 8; count of bases not matched to a gene: 7. Germline CDR1 and CDR2: SNHLY and FYNNEI. This CDR3 is CASSPGQGARGYTF. DNA for the CDR3: TGTGCCAGCAGCCCGGGACAGGGGGCGCGAGGCTACACCTTC.

The V and J genes are TRBV27 and TRBJ2-1, with 9 bases matching TRBD1. V lost 2 bases and J lost 8; bases outside the gene matches: 4. The CDR3 contains 14 residues. CDR1 and CDR2 from the germline V gene are MNHEY and SMNVEV (reference sequence). The CDR3 sequence is CASSLRDREHEQFF. CDR3 DNA: TGTGCCAGCAGTTTACGGGACAGGGAGCATGAGCAGTTCTTC.

This clone was seen just once. The CDR3 region is CATSTESGKLFF. The DNA of the CDR3 is TGCGCCACCTCGACTGAGTCTGGAAAACTGTTTTTT. The V gene is TRBV10-2, the J gene TRBJ1-4; D not certain. V dropped 10 bases and J dropped 10 bases, with 16 bases sitting between them. Germline lookup yields CDR1 WSHSY and CDR2 SAAADI. The CDR3 loop spans 12 amino acids.

This chain connects TRBV7-9 to TRBJ2-7; D gene unclear. V lost 1 base to trimming and J lost 3 bases, with 7 bases between them. The CDR3 totals 13 residues. Germline V lookup: CDR1 SEHNR, CDR2 FQNEAQ (reference sequence). CDR3 residues: CASSLVRYYEQYF. The CDR3 DNA follows: TGTGCCAGCAGCTTAGTCAGGTACTACGAGCAGTACTTC.

This sequence joins TRBV28 and TRBJ2-2, with unresolved D. Germline values: CDR1 MDHEN, CDR2 SYDVKM. The V end lost 3 bases, the J end lost 5 bases, and 4 bases lay between the germline ends. This CDR3 has 12 amino acids. DNA of the CDR3: TGTGCCAGCAGTTTGAGGACCGGGGAGCTGTTTTTT. Encoded protein: CASSLRTGELFF.

The table lists this clone with a count of one. The chain employs TRBV18 and TRBJ1-2, with TRBD1 identical over 10 bases. J was trimmed by 5 bases and V by 5 bases; bases with no gene match: 2. The CDR3 extends over 13 amino acids. CDR1 and CDR2 from the germline V gene are KGHSH and LQKENI. The CDR3 nucleotides read TGTGCCAGCTCAGGGGACAGGGGTTATGGCTACACCTTC. This translates into CASSGDRGYGYTF.

This sequence joins TRBV6-5 and TRBJ2-2, with unresolved D. CDR3 length: 15 residues. Per the germline V gene, CDR1 is MNHEY and CDR2 is SVGAGI. V dropped 0 bases and J dropped 0 bases, with 5 bases sitting between them. The CDR3 loop is CASSYSTANTGELFF. The CDR3 DNA is TGTGCCAGCAGTTACTCCACGGCGAACACCGGGGAGCTGTTTTTT.

The V and J genes are TRBV6-5 and TRBJ2-1; possible D gene TRBD2, 6 bases. Trimming took off 5 bases at V and 4 bases at J, with 12 bases between the two ends. The V gene's germline CDR1 is MNHEY and CDR2 SVGAGI. The CDR3 is made up of 14 amino acids. The CDR3 is CASSLSGGYNEQFF. In DNA, the CDR3 is TGTGCCAGCAGTCTTTCCGGGGGTTACAATGAGCAGTTCTTC.

V and J are TRBV4-3 and TRBJ2-7; TRBD2 agrees at 11 bases. V shed 4 bases, J shed 9 bases, and the junction held 11 bases outside the gene matches. Germline-derived CDR1 and CDR2 are LGHNA and YSLEER. The CDR3 runs 15 residues. This CDR3 reads CASSRPGLAVIVQYF. For the CDR3, the DNA is TGCGCCAGCAGCCGACCGGGACTAGCGGTAATAGTGCAGTACTTC.

J is TRBJ2-7 and V is TRBV5-6; D is possibly TRBD2 (5 bases). Looked up from germline, CDR1 is SGHDT and CDR2 is YYEEEE. The V and J ends lost 0 bases and 2 bases respectively, with 12 bases between them. There are 15 residues in the CDR3. The CDR3 here is CASSLDWTEAYEQYF. The CDR3, as DNA: TGTGCCAGCAGCTTGGACTGGACTGAAGCCTACGAGCAGTACTTC.

The chain has TRBV6-6 and TRBJ1-5, with TRBD1 identical over 11 bases. The CDR3 sequence is 16 residues long. With V trimmed by 5 bases and J by 1 base, 4 bases remained unmatched. Germline V gives CDR1 MNHNY, CDR2 SVGAGI (reference sequence). The CDR3 region has the DNA TGTGCCAGCAGTGCTCGGGACAGGGGGAGCAATCAGCCCCAGCATTTT. Translated: CASSARDRGSNQPQHF.

The chain uses TRBV10-3 and TRBJ1-2; no definite D call. The length of the CDR3 is 15 residues. CDR1 and CDR2 from the germline V gene are ENHRY and SYGVKD. Trimming stripped 3 bases from V and 4 bases from J, with 15 bases between. The CDR3 sequence: CAISEGLAGSYGYTF. The DNA for the CDR3 is TGTGCCATCAGTGAAGGTTTGGCAGGAAGCTATGGCTACACCTTC.

The chain is built from TRBV10-3 and TRBJ2-1; possibly TRBD1 for D (6 bases). The germline CDR1 and CDR2 sequences are ENHRY and SYGVKD. The ends were cut back, 4 bases at V and 2 bases at J, with 18 bases in the middle. The CDR3 runs 17 residues. Written as DNA, the CDR3 is TGTGCCATCAGTGCTGGGGCAGGGGCTAGCCCCTACAATGAGCAGTTCTTC. Its translation is CAISAGAGASPYNEQFF.

The rearrangement uses TRBV19 and TRBJ1-1, with D tentatively TRBD1 (6 bases). Per the germline V gene, CDR1 is LNHDA and CDR2 is SQIVND (reference sequence). This CDR3 spans 14 amino acids. Trimming shortened V by 7 bases and J by 6 bases, and 18 bases separated the two germline ends. The CDR3 sequence: CASTQLGGGPEAFF. The CDR3, as DNA: TGTGCCAGTACTCAACTTGGGGGGGGCCCTGAAGCTTTCTTT.

The chain employs TRBV6-1 and TRBJ1-1, with TRBD1 matching 8 bases. The CDR3 runs 13 residues. The V and J ends lost 8 bases and 1 base, in that order; junction bases with no gene match: 3. CDR1 and CDR2 (germline): MNHNS, SASEGT. The CDR3 loop is CASSGQANTEAFF. The CDR3 nucleotides read TGTGCCAGCTCGGGACAGGCGAACACTGAAGCTTTCTTT.

The CDR3 protein is CASSYAGGSSYEQYF. The CDR3 DNA sequence: TGTGCCAGCAGTTACGCTGGGGGCAGCTCCTACGAGCAGTACTTC. The rearrangement uses TRBV6-5 and TRBJ2-7, with D perhaps matching TRBD1 (6 bases). Trimming removed 2 bases at V and 0 bases at J, with 11 bases between. Germline assignment: CDR1 MNHEY and CDR2 SVGAGI. The CDR3 contains 15 residues.

The V call is TRBV30, the J call TRBJ1-2; unclear D gene. From germline, CDR1 is GTSNPN and CDR2 SVGIG (reference sequence). The germline V and J ends were trimmed by 3 bases and 7 bases, with 9 bases remaining between them. CDR3 length equals 11 residues. The CDR3 is CAWSTISGYTF. For the CDR3, the DNA is TGTGCCTGGAGCACAATTTCTGGCTACACCTTC.

The V gene is TRBV28, the J gene TRBJ1-4; D not certain. The CDR3 is 17 amino acids. Trimming took 8 bases from V and 7 from J, leaving 26 bases between them. Germline V lookup: CDR1 MDHEN, CDR2 SYDVKM. The CDR3 nucleotides are TGTGCCAGCTATGGCCCGGGTGTGGGGAGTATCGGTGAAAAACTGTTTTTT. Translating gives CASYGPGVGSIGEKLFF.